The 27 T cell receptor beta chains given below trace back to one sample, sequenced in a study of cytomegalovirus exposure and HLA in healthy donors. The protocol was immunoSEQ multiplex PCR, while the TCRdb copy is restricted to in-frame clones and leaves out a portion. The sample has around 200,000 clones, 81% seen once. The sample comprised PBMCs. The receptors stem from a woman younger than 45 in good health and CMV-seronegative.

The gene calls are TRBV5-6 and TRBJ1-2, with D possibly matching TRBD1 (6 bases). There are 14 residues in the CDR3. Looked up from germline, CDR1 is SGHDT and CDR2 is YYEEEE. V was trimmed by 9 bases and J by 8 bases, leaving 23 bases between them. CDR3 amino acids: CATLSGATSWGYTF. The CDR3 DNA sequence: TGTGCCACCTTGTCAGGGGCCACGTCGTGGGGCTACACCTTC.

The rearrangement joins TRBV5-1 to TRBJ2-7, with 7 bases identical to TRBD1. The CDR3 loop spans 14 amino acids. The ends lost 4 bases at V and 3 bases at J; junction bases unmatched: 7. The germline CDR1 and CDR2 sequences are SGHRS and YFSETQ. CDR3 nucleotides: TGCGCCAGCAGCCAGCCGGGACAGTACTACGAGCAGTACTTC. Protein product: CASSQPGQYYEQYF.

The chain links TRBV30 to TRBJ2-2; D is unresolved. CDR3 length: 11 amino acids. CDR1 and CDR2 from the germline V gene are GTSNPN and SVGIG (reference sequence). V was pared by 4 bases and J by 3 bases, with 3 bases between. CDR3 loop: CAWTYTGELFF. The CDR3 bases are TGTGCCTGGACGTACACCGGGGAGCTGTTTTTT. Full variable domain (missing parts from reference TRBV30 and TRBJ2-2): SQTIHQWPATLVQPVGSPLSLECTVEGTSNPNLYWYRQAAGRGLQLLFYSVGIGQISSEVPQNLSASRPQDRQFILSSKKLLLSDSGFYLCAWTYTGELFFGEGSRLTVL.

This chain links TRBV4-1 with TRBJ1-1; tentative D call: TRBD1 (6 bases). The length of the CDR3 is 13 residues. Germline V CDR1 and CDR2: MGHRA, YSYEKL. V was trimmed by 7 bases and J by 5 bases, leaving 14 bases between them. The CDR3 sequence: CASTGGLRTEAFF. CDR3 bases: TGCGCCAGCACGGGGGGCCTGAGAACTGAAGCTTTCTTT.

The DNA for the CDR3 is TGCGCCAGCAGCTTGGTGGCAGGGTCCCACGAGCAGTACTTC. Translating it yields CASSLVAGSHEQYF. The chain is built from TRBV5-1 and TRBJ2-7; the D gene is possibly TRBD1 (5 bases). The ends were cut back, 0 bases at V and 5 bases at J, with 12 bases in the middle. CDR3 length: 14 residues. Germline V gives CDR1 SGHRS, CDR2 YFSETQ. Full variable domain (outside the CDR3, taken from reference TRBV5-1 and TRBJ2-7): KAGVTQTPRYLIKTRGQQVTLSCSPISGHRSVSWYQQTPGQGLQFLFEYFSETQRNKGNFPGRFSGRQFSNSRSEMNVSTLELGDSALYLCASSLVAGSHEQYFGPGTRLTVT.

This rearrangement joins TRBV30 to TRBJ1-4; D not resolved. In germline, CDR1 is GTSNPN, CDR2 SVGIG (reference sequence). The CDR3 contains 12 residues. CDR3 region: CAERHSNEKLFF. In DNA, the CDR3 is TGTGCAGAGAGGCATTCTAATGAAAAACTGTTTTTT.

CDR3 nucleotides: TGCGCCAGCAGCCAAGCGCGGGACAGGAAAATCCCTGAAGCTTTCTTT. It is translated as CASSQARDRKIPEAFF. The chain has TRBV4-1 and TRBJ1-1, with 8 bases lining up with TRBD1. The germline gives CDR1 MGHRA, CDR2 YSYEKL. CDR3 length: 16 amino acids. The trim removed 1 base at V and 6 bases at J, leaving 10 bases unmatched.

The V call is TRBV7-8, the J call TRBJ2-3; tentatively, D is TRBD2 (5 bases). Germline CDR1 is SGHVS and CDR2 is FQNEAQ. The CDR3 spans 14 residues. With 5 bases removed from V and 2 bases from J, the gap between germline ends came to 11 bases. The CDR3 region has the DNA TGTGCCAGCAGCGTAAGCGGATTCACAGATACGCAGTATTTT. Its protein product is CASSVSGFTDTQYF.

The count of this clone is one. The chain joins TRBV4-2 to TRBJ2-5, with 16 bases aligning to TRBD2. Germline V gives CDR1 LGHNA, CDR2 YNFKEQ. This CDR3 comprises 20 residues. V gave up 3 bases and J gave up 2 bases; unmatched junction bases: 12. For the CDR3, the DNA is TGTGCCAGCAGCCAGGAATCCGGGACTAGCGGGAGGGCCGGACAAGAGACCCAGTACTTC. Translation gives CASSQESGTSGRAGQETQYF.

V and J are TRBV30 and TRBJ1-4; weak D call: TRBD1 (6 bases). The CDR3 runs to 14 residues. Per the germline V gene, CDR1 is GTSNPN and CDR2 is SVGIG (reference sequence). V was cut by 3 bases and J by 6 bases, with 14 bases left in between. The CDR3 sequence is CAWSRGPGYEKLFF. CDR3 DNA: TGTGCCTGGAGCAGGGGTCCAGGGTATGAAAAACTGTTTTTT.

This chain links TRBV5-4 with TRBJ2-7, with 7 bases lining up with TRBD1. Germline lookup yields CDR1 SGHNT and CDR2 YYREEE (reference sequence). This CDR3 is built from 14 residues. With 3 bases clipped from V and 2 bases from J, the junction kept 5 bases outside the gene matches. CDR3 in amino acids: CASSWGQKAYEQYF. The CDR3 DNA reads TGTGCCAGCAGCTGGGGACAGAAGGCCTACGAGCAGTACTTC. Full variable domain (rest looked up from reference TRBV5-4 and TRBJ2-7): ETGVTQSPTHLIKTRGQQVTLRCSSQSGHNTVSWYQQALGQGPQFIFQYYREEENGRGNFPPRFSGLQFPNYSSELNVNALELDDSALYLCASSWGQKAYEQYFGPGTRLTVT.

By frequency in the sample, this clone is medium-sized. The chain carries TRBV19 and TRBJ2-7; D unresolved. This CDR3 is 15 amino acids long. CDR1 is LNHDA, CDR2 SQIVND, per germline (reference sequence). V lost 2 bases to trimming and J lost 0 bases, with 11 bases between them. The CDR3 coding sequence is TGTGCCAGTAGTATATCCCCCTCCGTCTCCTACGAGCAGTACTTC. As protein: CASSISPSVSYEQYF.

This clone was seen a few times. The gene calls are TRBV28 and TRBJ1-3; 7 bases are shared with TRBD1. CDR3 length equals 14 residues. Germline trimming cut 5 bases from V and 2 bases from J; bases unmatched to any gene: 3. CDR1 is MDHEN, CDR2 SYDVKM, per germline. CDR3 coding DNA: TGTGCCAGCAGTCCCGGGACAGCTGGAAACACCATATATTTT. Translation gives CASSPGTAGNTIYF.

The CDR3 region is CAISDRTAPSNEQFF. The CDR3 DNA is TGTGCCATCAGTGATCGGACAGCCCCCTCCAATGAGCAGTTCTTC. The rearrangement links TRBV10-3 to TRBJ2-1; TRBD1 might be the D (6 bases). Trimming pared 3 bases from V and 6 bases from J, leaving 15 bases between. This CDR3 has 15 residues. Germline V gene data show CDR1 as ENHRY and CDR2 as SYGVKD.

In its sample, this clone was seen a few times. This rearrangement joins TRBV7-2 to TRBJ1-1, with a tentative D call TRBD1 (6 bases). V gave up 6 bases and J gave up 0 bases, with 11 bases separating them. Germline lookup yields CDR1 SGHTA and CDR2 FQGNSA. The CDR3 consists of 14 residues. The CDR3: CASSSRTVNTEAFF. The CDR3 DNA sequence: TGTGCCAGCAGTTCGAGGACAGTGAACACTGAAGCTTTCTTT.

This clone appeared once. The chain is built from TRBV19 and TRBJ2-7; D not certain. Germline V lookup: CDR1 LNHDA, CDR2 SQIVND (reference sequence). The CDR3 spans 13 residues. The V end lost 5 bases, the J end lost 1 base, and 9 bases lay between the germline ends. CDR3 bases: TGTGCCAGTAGTGACCGGGTTTCCTACGAGCAGTACTTC. It translates to CASSDRVSYEQYF.

The J gene is TRBJ2-7, the V gene TRBV2; 9 nucleotides line up with TRBD2. Per the germline V gene, CDR1 is SNHLY and CDR2 is FYNNEI. Trimming took 6 bases from V and 0 from J; bases not matched to a gene: 3. There are 14 residues in the CDR3. The DNA of the CDR3 is TGTGCCAGCAGAGTGACTAGCGGCTCCTACGAGCAGTACTTC. Its translation is CASRVTSGSYEQYF.

The rearrangement links TRBV6-6 to TRBJ1-6, with D possibly matching TRBD1 (6 bases). V was pared by 5 bases and J by 7 bases, with 18 bases between. The CDR3 contains 16 residues. Germline V gives CDR1 MNHNY, CDR2 SVGAGI (reference sequence). This CDR3 is CASSPITGFGNSPLHF. DNA of the CDR3: TGTGCCAGCAGTCCAATAACAGGGTTTGGGAATTCACCCCTCCACTTT.

V usage is TRBV7-2 and J usage is TRBJ2-3, with TRBD2 matching 13 bases. CDR1 is SGHTA, CDR2 FQGNSA, per germline. The CDR3 has 18 residues. Trimming at V came to 6 bases and at J to 0 bases, leaving 9 bases not matched to a gene. CDR3 protein: CASRPTSGGPLSTDTQYF. The CDR3 region has the DNA TGTGCCAGCAGGCCGACTAGCGGGGGGCCCCTAAGCACAGATACGCAGTATTTT.

J is TRBJ1-4 and V is TRBV2; D unresolved. Germline V gene sequence: CDR1 SNHLY, CDR2 FYNNEI. The CDR3 is made up of 16 amino acids. The V and J ends lost 7 bases and 4 bases respectively, with 19 bases between them. The CDR3 sequence is CASTRDTSPLNEKLFF. The CDR3 DNA follows: TGTGCCAGCACACGAGACACATCTCCCCTTAATGAAAAACTGTTTTTT.

This chain uses TRBV6-6 with TRBJ1-1; a weak D match, TRBD1 (6 bases). Trimming took 5 bases from V and 1 from J, leaving 11 bases between them. The CDR3 is made up of 14 amino acids. Germline V gives CDR1 MNHNY, CDR2 SVGAGI (reference sequence). The CDR3, as DNA: TGTGCCAGCAGTCCACAGGGTTCGAACACTGAAGCTTTCTTT. It encodes CASSPQGSNTEAFF.

The chain couples TRBV2 to TRBJ2-7; D is perhaps TRBD1 (6 bases). Germline V gives CDR1 SNHLY, CDR2 FYNNEI. Trimming removed 4 bases at V and 4 bases at J, with 11 bases between. The CDR3 is made up of 13 amino acids. Here the CDR3 DNA reads TGTGCCAGCAGTGGACAGGTTTCTTACGAGCAGTACTTC. This codes for CASSGQVSYEQYF. The complete variable domain, with remaining parts taken from reference TRBV2 and TRBJ2-7, reads EPEVTQTPSHQVTQMGQEVILRCVPISNHLYFYWYRQILGQKVEFLVSFYNNEISEKSEIFDDQFSVERPDGSNFTLKIRSTKLEDSAMYFCASSGQVSYEQYFGPGTRLTVT.

The count of this clone is one. The chain carries TRBV9 and TRBJ1-4; D remains unclear. Looked up from germline, CDR1 is SGDLS and CDR2 is YYNGEE. The V gene lost 0 bases and the J gene lost 8 bases, with 11 bases spanning the gap. The CDR3 is made up of 14 amino acids. The DNA of the CDR3 is TGTGCCAGCAGCGTAGGGGGAAGGGAGGAAAAACTGTTTTTT. This gives the protein CASSVGGREEKLFF.

The chain carries TRBV6-5 and TRBJ2-3, with D maybe TRBD2 (6 bases). V dropped 2 bases and J dropped 2 bases, with 14 bases sitting between them. The CDR3 length is 16 residues. CDR1 and CDR2 from the germline V gene are MNHEY and SVGAGI. Written as DNA, the CDR3 is TGTGCCAGCAGTTACCTCCCGCGGGAATACACAGATACGCAGTATTTT. This gives the protein CASSYLPREYTDTQYF.

The rearrangement links TRBV13 to TRBJ2-1, with D tentatively TRBD2 (6 bases). This CDR3 contains 13 residues. V lost 1 base to trimming and J lost 9 bases, with 10 bases between them. The V gene's germline CDR1 is PRHDT and CDR2 FYEKMQ (reference sequence). Written as DNA, the CDR3 is TGTGCCAGCAGCTTAGCGGGAGTAGGTGAGCAGTTCTTC. Its translation is CASSLAGVGEQFF. The full variable domain, rest sourced from reference TRBV13 and TRBJ2-1, is AAGVIQSPRHLIKEKRETATLKCYPIPRHDTVYWYQQGPGQDPQFLISFYEKMQSDKGSIPDRFSAQQFSDYHSELNMSSLELGDSALYFCASSLAGVGEQFFGPGTRLTVL.

V usage is TRBV2 and J usage is TRBJ1-1; no clear D. Trimming cost V 2 bases and J 11 bases, with 12 bases left between them. The CDR3 loop spans 12 amino acids. Germline V CDR1 and CDR2: SNHLY, FYNNEI. The CDR3 spells CASSELDPGAFF. In nucleotides, the CDR3 is TGTGCCAGCAGTGAACTGGATCCGGGGGCTTTCTTT.

The genes are TRBV4-2 and TRBJ1-1; 10 bases fit TRBD1. Trimming took 4 bases from V and 5 from J; bases not matched to a gene: 4. Per germline, CDR1 LGHNA and CDR2 YNFKEQ. The CDR3 contains 14 residues. CDR3 region: CASSRGQGRTEAFF. CDR3 nucleotides: TGTGCCAGCAGCCGGGGACAGGGGCGGACTGAAGCTTTCTTT.